These 10 T cell receptor beta chains originate from one sample sequenced in a study of blood T cell repertoires in COVID-19. The repertoire was sequenced with immunoSEQ multiplex PCR; TCRdb's copy has only in-frame clones and lacks some. The data contain about 400,000 clones, roughly 86% of them seen just once; the ten biggest clones take up about 1.7%. Source material: PBMCs or T cells enriched from blood (not recorded which). The receptors originated from a woman under 40 who had recovered from COVID-19.

The table lists this clone with a few counts. The genes are TRBV9 and TRBJ2-5, with TRBD1 matching over 12 bases. This CDR3 region has 17 residues. In germline, CDR1 is SGDLS, CDR2 YYNGEE. Germline trimming cut 3 bases from V and 6 bases from J; bases unmatched to any gene: 12. The CDR3 region has the DNA TGTGCCAGCAGCGACGCTCCCGGGACAGGGGGCAGGAAGACCCAGTACTTC. The encoded protein is CASSDAPGTGGRKTQYF.

This rearrangement joins TRBV19 to TRBJ1-3; 8 bases line up with TRBD1. Trimming cost V 5 bases and J 0 bases; bases outside gene matches: 6. Looked up from germline, CDR1 is LNHDA and CDR2 is SQIVND (reference sequence). The CDR3 covers 16 residues. CDR3: CASSSRTGHSGNTIYF. The CDR3 DNA follows: TGTGCCAGTAGTTCTCGGACAGGGCACTCTGGAAACACCATATATTTT.

The CDR3 loop reads CASSLEAGLAGVYDTQYF. CDR3 bases: TGTGCCAGTAGCCTAGAGGCTGGACTAGCGGGAGTTTACGATACGCAGTATTTT. This chain connects TRBV19 to TRBJ2-3, with 13 bases lining up with TRBD2. V dropped 6 bases and J dropped 6; count of bases not matched to a gene: 15. CDR3 size: 18 residues. Germline lookup yields CDR1 LNHDA and CDR2 SQIVND (reference sequence).

The chain couples TRBV11-2 to TRBJ2-2; 7 bases are a match to TRBD2. Trimming removed 3 bases from V and 5 bases from J; junction bases left unmatched: 3. Looked up from germline, CDR1 is SGHAT and CDR2 is FQNNGV. This CDR3 is built from 14 residues. The CDR3 DNA follows: TGTGCCAGCAGCTTCCAGCGGGGAACCGGGGAGCTGTTTTTT. Translated, it gives CASSFQRGTGELFF.

This chain connects TRBV5-4 to TRBJ2-3; TRBD2 agrees at 8 bases. Trimming cost V 1 base and J 1 base; bases outside gene matches: 5. Germline V gives CDR1 SGHNT, CDR2 YYREEE (reference sequence). CDR3 size: 16 residues. The CDR3 spells CASSLRLTSGTDTQYF. DNA of the CDR3: TGTGCCAGCAGCTTGCGCCTGACTAGCGGCACAGATACGCAGTATTTT.

The chain has TRBV7-2 and TRBJ1-6; D uncertain. This CDR3 spans 17 amino acids. V was cut by 1 base and J by 0 bases, with 10 bases left in between. CDR1 and CDR2 from the germline V gene are SGHTA and FQGNSA. The CDR3, as DNA: TGTGCCAGCAGCTTAGGGTGGGAGAGCTCCTATAATTCACCCCTCCACTTT. Residues: CASSLGWESSYNSPLHF.

V is TRBV19 and J is TRBJ2-1, with D possibly TRBD1 on 5 matching bases. Looked up from germline, CDR1 is LNHDA and CDR2 is SQIVND (reference sequence). This CDR3 spans 14 amino acids. V was pared by 3 bases and J by 8 bases, with 14 bases between. The CDR3 spells CASSINLQVDEQFF. The CDR3 coding sequence is TGTGCCAGTAGTATTAACCTACAGGTGGATGAGCAGTTCTTC.

The CDR3 DNA reads TGTGCCAGCAGCAAAGGGAGACACGGCTACGAGCAGTACTTC. It is translated as CASSKGRHGYEQYF. The chain uses TRBV7-2 and TRBJ2-7; a weak D match, TRBD2 (5 bases). The CDR3 sequence is 14 residues long. Between the trimmed V and J ends, which lost 5 bases and 3 bases, there was a span of 14 bases. Germline V CDR1 and CDR2: SGHTA, FQGNSA.

The rearrangement links TRBV28 to TRBJ1-2, with TRBD1 matching over 7 bases. Per germline, CDR1 MDHEN and CDR2 SYDVKM. After removal of 4 bases from V and 2 bases from J, the junction contained 7 bases not matched to a gene. CDR3 size: 15 residues. CDR3 DNA: TGTGCCAGCAGTTATGAGGACAGGCCGAACTATGGCTACACCTTC. This codes for CASSYEDRPNYGYTF.

The rearrangement links TRBV5-1 to TRBJ1-2, with D perhaps TRBD1 (5 bases). The CDR3 contains 11 residues. The germline gives CDR1 SGHRS, CDR2 YFSETQ. V lost 3 bases, J lost 11 bases, and 11 bases lay in between. The CDR3 DNA sequence: TGCGCCAGCAGCTCGGGACGGGAGTACACCTTC. As protein: CASSSGREYTF.